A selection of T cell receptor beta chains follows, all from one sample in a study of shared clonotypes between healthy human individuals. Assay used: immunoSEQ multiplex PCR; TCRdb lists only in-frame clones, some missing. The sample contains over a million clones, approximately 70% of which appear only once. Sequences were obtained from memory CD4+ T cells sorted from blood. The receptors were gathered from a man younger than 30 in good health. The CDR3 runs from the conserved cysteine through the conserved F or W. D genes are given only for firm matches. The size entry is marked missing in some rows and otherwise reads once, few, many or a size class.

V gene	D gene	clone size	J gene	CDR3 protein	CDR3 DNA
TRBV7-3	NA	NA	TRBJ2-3	CASSKDGGTDTQYF	TGTGCCAGCAGCAAGGACGGGGGCACAGATACGCAGTATTTT
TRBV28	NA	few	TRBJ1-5	CASTSNQPQHF	TGTGCCAGCACCTCCAATCAGCCCCAGCATTTT
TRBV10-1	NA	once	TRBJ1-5	CASSESINQPQHF	TGCGCCAGCAGTGAGAGTATCAATCAGCCCCAGCATTTT
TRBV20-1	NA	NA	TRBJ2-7	CSIGGVYEQYF	TGCTCCATCGGCGGGGTTTACGAGCAGTACTTC
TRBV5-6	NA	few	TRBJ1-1	CASSLLRDTEAFF	TGTGCCAGCAGCTTGCTGCGGGACACTGAAGCTTTCTTT
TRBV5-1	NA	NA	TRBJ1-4	CASSLEGTTNEKLFF	TGCGCCAGCAGCTTGGAGGGGACAACTAATGAAAAACTGTTTTTT
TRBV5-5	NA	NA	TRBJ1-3	CASSLELGNTIYF	TGTGCCAGCAGCTTGGAGCTTGGAAACACCATATATTTT
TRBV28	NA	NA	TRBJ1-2	CASSAQGIIGYTF	TGTGCCAGCAGTGCACAGGGAATAATTGGCTACACCTTC
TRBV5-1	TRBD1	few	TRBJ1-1	CASSTGGTGVAFF	TGCGCCAGCAGCACCGGAGGGACAGGGGTAGCTTTCTTT
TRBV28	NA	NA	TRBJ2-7	CASSNRGDWYEQYF	TGTGCCAGCAGCAACCGCGGGGATTGGTACGAGCAGTACTTC
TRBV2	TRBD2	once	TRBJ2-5	CASRVAGRETQYF	TGTGCCAGCAGGGTAGCGGGGCGGGAGACCCAGTACTTC
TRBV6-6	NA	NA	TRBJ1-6	CASSSQLSPLHF	TGTGCCAGCAGTTCTCAGCTTTCACCCCTCCACTTT
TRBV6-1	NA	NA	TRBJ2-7	CASSESQGSFSYEQYF	TGTGCCAGCAGTGAATCGCAGGGAAGTTTTTCCTACGAGCAGTACTTC
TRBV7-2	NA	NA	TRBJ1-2	CASSLGGSATRAGYTF	TGTGCCAGCAGCTTAGGTGGGTCGGCGACCCGGGCTGGCTACACCTTC
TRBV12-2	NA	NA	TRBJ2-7	CASRLEEVWQFYEQYF	TGTGCAAGTCGCTTAGAAGAGGTCTGGCAATTTTACGAGCAGTACTTC
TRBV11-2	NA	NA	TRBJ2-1	CASSLDSLGGPGNEQFF	TGTGCCAGCAGCTTAGATTCCCTCGGAGGGCCAGGTAATGAGCAGTTCTTC
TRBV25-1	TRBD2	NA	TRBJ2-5	CASSEYWGGGETQYF	TGTGCCAGCAGTGAATATTGGGGGGGAGGGGAGACCCAGTACTTC
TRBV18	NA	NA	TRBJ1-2	CASIPPGVEFYGYTF	TGTGCCAGCATTCCACCGGGAGTCGAGTTTTATGGCTACACCTTC
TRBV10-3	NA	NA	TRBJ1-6	CAIRKDLGLNSPLHF	TGTGCCATCAGGAAAGACCTGGGCCTGAATTCACCCCTCCACTTT
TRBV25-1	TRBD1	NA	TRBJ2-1	CASTQGAGEQFF	TGTGCCAGCACACAGGGGGCGGGTGAGCAGTTCTTC
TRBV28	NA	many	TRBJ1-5	CASRMSGEGQPQHF	TGTGCCAGCAGAATGAGCGGGGAAGGTCAGCCCCAGCATTTT
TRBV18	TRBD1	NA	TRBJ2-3	CASSPGTGGATDTQYF	TGTGCCAGCTCACCGGGGACAGGGGGCGCGACAGATACGCAGTATTTT
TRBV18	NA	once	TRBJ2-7	CASSPPMVGNEQYF	TGTGCCAGCTCACCACCAATGGTGGGCAACGAGCAGTACTTC
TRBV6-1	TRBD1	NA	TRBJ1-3	CASSEARQGAYGNTIYF	TGTGCCAGCAGTGAAGCAAGACAGGGGGCCTATGGAAACACCATATATTTT
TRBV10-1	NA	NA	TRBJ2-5	CASSGTGPQETQYF	TGCGCCAGCAGTGGGACGGGACCCCAGGAGACCCAGTACTTC
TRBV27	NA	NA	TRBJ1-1	CASMMGAGSSMNTEAFF	TGTGCCAGCATGATGGGGGCAGGGTCCTCCATGAACACTGAAGCTTTCTTT
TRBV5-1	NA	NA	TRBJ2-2	CASSPLDPNTGELFF	TGCGCCAGCAGCCCTCTCGACCCGAACACCGGGGAGCTGTTTTTT
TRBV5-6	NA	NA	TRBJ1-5	CASSIGDTLNQPQHF	TGTGCCAGCAGCATAGGGGACACCCTCAATCAGCCCCAGCATTTT
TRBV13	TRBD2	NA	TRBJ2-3	CASSISWTSGIRVSTDTQYF	TGTGCCAGCAGCATATCCTGGACTAGCGGGATACGGGTGAGCACAGATACGCAGTATTTT
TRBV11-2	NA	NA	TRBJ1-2	CASSRVGSVDGYTF	TGTGCCAGCAGCCGGGTGGGGTCAGTTGATGGCTACACCTTC
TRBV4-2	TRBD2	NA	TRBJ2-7	CASSQASGGAGNEQYF	TGTGCCAGCAGCCAAGCTAGCGGGGGGGCCGGAAACGAGCAGTACTTC
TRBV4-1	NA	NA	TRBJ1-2	CASSPVDGRYYGYTF	TGCGCCAGCAGCCCAGTGGACGGACGGTACTATGGCTACACCTTC
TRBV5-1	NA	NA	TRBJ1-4	CASSLSGAREKLFF	TGCGCCAGCAGCTTGTCGGGGGCTAGAGAAAAACTGTTTTTT
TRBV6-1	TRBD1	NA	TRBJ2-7	CASSGGTGGRGEQYF	TGTGCCAGCAGCGGGGGGACAGGGGGCCGGGGCGAGCAGTACTTC
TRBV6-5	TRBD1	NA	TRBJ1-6	CASSYLDRARSPLHF	TGTGCCAGCAGTTACTTGGACAGGGCGCGTTCACCCCTCCACTTT
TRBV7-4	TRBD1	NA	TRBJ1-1	CASSLEQGKNTEAFF	TGTGCCAGCAGCTTAGAACAGGGGAAGAACACTGAAGCTTTCTTT
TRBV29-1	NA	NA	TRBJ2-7	CSVGLPGGSYEQYF	TGCAGCGTTGGTTTGCCGGGTGGGTCCTACGAGCAGTACTTC
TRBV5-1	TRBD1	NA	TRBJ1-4	CASSLAPGQGAGELFF	TGCGCCAGCAGCTTGGCCCCGGGACAGGGGGCCGGGGAACTGTTTTTT
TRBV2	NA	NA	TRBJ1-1	CATRTEENTEAFF	TGTGCCACCCGGACAGAAGAGAACACTGAAGCTTTCTTT
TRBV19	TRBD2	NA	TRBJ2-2	CASSMSHAGGQAGELFF	TGTGCCAGTAGCATGTCCCACGCGGGAGGGCAAGCCGGGGAGCTGTTTTTT
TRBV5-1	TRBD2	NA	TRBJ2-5	CASNGLAGGQETQYF	TGCGCCAGCAACGGACTAGCGGGGGGACAAGAGACCCAGTACTTC
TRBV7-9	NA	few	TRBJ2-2	CASSLSQEWWTGELFF	TGTGCCAGCAGCTTATCCCAGGAATGGTGGACCGGGGAGCTGTTTTTT
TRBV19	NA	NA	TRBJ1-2	CASGKVNYGYTF	TGTGCCAGTGGTAAGGTAAACTATGGCTACACCTTC
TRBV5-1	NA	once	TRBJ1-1	CASSNQGLTEAFF	TGCGCCAGCAGTAACCAGGGCCTGACTGAAGCTTTCTTT
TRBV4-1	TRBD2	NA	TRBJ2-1	CASSQMSGGMNEQFF	TGCGCCAGCAGCCAAATGAGCGGGGGGATGAATGAGCAGTTCTTC
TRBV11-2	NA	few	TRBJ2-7	CASSPAVIYEQYF	TGTGCCAGCAGCCCCGCGGTGATCTACGAGCAGTACTTC
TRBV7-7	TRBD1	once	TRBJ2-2	CASSRDRNTGELFF	TGTGCTAGCAGCCGGGACAGGAACACCGGGGAGCTGTTTTTT
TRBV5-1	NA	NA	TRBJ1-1	CASSPLGSGRELNTEAFF	TGCGCCAGCAGCCCCCTGGGGTCGGGAAGGGAATTGAACACTGAAGCTTTCTTT